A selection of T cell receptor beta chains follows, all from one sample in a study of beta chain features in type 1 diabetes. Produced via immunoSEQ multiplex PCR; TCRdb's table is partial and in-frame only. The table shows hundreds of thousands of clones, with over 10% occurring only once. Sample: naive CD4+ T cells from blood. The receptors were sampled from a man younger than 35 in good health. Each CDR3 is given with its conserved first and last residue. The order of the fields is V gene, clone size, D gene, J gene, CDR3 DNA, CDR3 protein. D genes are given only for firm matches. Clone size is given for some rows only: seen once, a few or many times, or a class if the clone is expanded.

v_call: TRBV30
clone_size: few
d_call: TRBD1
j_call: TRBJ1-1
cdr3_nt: TGTGCCTGGAGTGGACAGGGGATGAACACTGAAGCTTTCTTT
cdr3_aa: CAWSGQGMNTEAFF

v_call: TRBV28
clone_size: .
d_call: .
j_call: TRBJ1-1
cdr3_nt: TGTGCCAGCAATGGCGGGAGCCCTGAAGCTTTCTTT
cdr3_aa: CASNGGSPEAFF

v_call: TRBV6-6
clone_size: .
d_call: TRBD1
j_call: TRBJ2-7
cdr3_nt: TGTGCCAGCAAAGTACAAGGACAGGGGTCCTACGAGCAGTACTTC
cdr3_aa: CASKVQGQGSYEQYF

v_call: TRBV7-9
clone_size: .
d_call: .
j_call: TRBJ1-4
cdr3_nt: TGTGCCAGCAGCTCCCAATACAGGGATTCCAAACTGTTTTTT
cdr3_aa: CASSSQYRDSKLFF

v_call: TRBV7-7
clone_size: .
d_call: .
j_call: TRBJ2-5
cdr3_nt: TGTGCTAGCAGCCCCGGGAGCTCAGAGACCCAGTACTTC
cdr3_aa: CASSPGSSETQYF

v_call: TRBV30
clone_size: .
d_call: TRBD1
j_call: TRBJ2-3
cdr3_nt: TGTGCCTGGATTCAGCCAGGGGGCTTTGATACGCAGTATTTT
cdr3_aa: CAWIQPGGFDTQYF

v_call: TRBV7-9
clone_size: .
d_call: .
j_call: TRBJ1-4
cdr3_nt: TGTGCCAGCAGCTTAAACGGGGATTCAACTAATGAAAAACTGTTTTTT
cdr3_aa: CASSLNGDSTNEKLFF

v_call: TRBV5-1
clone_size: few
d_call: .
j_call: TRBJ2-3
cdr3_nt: TGCGCCAGCAGCTTGGCCGATCAGTTCACAGATACGCAGTATTTT
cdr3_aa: CASSLADQFTDTQYF

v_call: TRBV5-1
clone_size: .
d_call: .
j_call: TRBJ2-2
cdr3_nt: TGCGCCAGCAGCTTGGAGGCCAGGCCCGGCGGGGAGCTGTTTTTT
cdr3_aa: CASSLEARPGGELFF

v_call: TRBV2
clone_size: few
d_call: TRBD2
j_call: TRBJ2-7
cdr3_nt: TGTGCCAGCAGGCGACGGGGAGGGGAGCAGTACTTC
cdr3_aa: CASRRRGGEQYF

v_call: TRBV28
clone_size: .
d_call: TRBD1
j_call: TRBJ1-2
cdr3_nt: TGTGCCAGCAACCCGGACAGGGCGAGTGGCTACACCTTC
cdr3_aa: CASNPDRASGYTF

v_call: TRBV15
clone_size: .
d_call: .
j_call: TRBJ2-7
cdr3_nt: TGTGCCACCAGCAGGGGGTTGGGGGACATCTACGAGCAGTACTTC
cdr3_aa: CATSRGLGDIYEQYF

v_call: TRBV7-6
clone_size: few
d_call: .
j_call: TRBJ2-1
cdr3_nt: TGTGCCAGCAGCCGGGCGGGAATAGAGCAGTTCTTC
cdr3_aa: CASSRAGIEQFF

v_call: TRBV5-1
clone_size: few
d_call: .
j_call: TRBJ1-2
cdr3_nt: TGCGCCAGCAGCTTGGCGGCGGGGCTCTATGGCTACACCTTC
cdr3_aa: CASSLAAGLYGYTF

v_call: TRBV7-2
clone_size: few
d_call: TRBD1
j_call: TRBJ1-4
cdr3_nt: TGTGCCAGCAGCACGGACAGGTTGATCGAAAAACTGTTTTTT
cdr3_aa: CASSTDRLIEKLFF

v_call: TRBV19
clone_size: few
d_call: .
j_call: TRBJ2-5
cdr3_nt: TGTGCCAGTAGTACGGGGGAGACCCAGTACTTC
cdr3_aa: CASSTGETQYF

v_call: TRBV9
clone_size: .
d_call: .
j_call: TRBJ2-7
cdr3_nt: TGTGCCAGCAGCGTAGCGCACGGTTCGAGCTCCTACGAGCAGTACTTC
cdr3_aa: CASSVAHGSSSYEQYF

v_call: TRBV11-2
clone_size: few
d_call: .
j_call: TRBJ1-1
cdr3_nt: TGTGCCAGCAGCTCCTTTCAGGGAAAGAACACTGAAGCTTTCTTT
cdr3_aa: CASSSFQGKNTEAFF

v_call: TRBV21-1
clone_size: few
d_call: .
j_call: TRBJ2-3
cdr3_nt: TGTGCCAGCAGCCGATCTCGACTAGCGGGAACCCCAGATACGCAGTATTTT
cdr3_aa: CASSRSRLAGTPDTQYF